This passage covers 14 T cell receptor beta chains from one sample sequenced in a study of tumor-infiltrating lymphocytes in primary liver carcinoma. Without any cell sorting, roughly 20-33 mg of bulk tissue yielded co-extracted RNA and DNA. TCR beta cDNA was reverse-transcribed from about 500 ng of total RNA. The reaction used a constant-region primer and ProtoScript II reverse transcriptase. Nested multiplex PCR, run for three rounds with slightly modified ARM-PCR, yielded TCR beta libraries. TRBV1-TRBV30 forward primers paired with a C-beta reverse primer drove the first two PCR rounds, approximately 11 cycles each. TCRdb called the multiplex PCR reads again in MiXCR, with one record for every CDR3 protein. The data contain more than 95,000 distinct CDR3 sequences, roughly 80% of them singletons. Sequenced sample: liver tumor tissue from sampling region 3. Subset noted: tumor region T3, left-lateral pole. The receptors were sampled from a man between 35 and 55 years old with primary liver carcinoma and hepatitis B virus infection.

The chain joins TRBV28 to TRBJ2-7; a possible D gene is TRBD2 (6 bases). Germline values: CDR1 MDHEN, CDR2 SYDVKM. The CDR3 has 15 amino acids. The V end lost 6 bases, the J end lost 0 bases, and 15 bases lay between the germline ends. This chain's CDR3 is CASSLTSRSSYEQYF. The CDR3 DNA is TGTGCCAGCAGCCTGACTAGTCGAAGCTCCTACGAGCAGTACTTC. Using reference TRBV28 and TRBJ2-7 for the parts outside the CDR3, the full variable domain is DVKVTQSSRYLVKRTGEKVFLECVQDMDHENMFWYRQDPGLGLRLIYFSYDVKMKEKGDIPEGYSVSREKKERFSLILESASTNQTSMYLCASSLTSRSSYEQYFGPGTRLTVT.

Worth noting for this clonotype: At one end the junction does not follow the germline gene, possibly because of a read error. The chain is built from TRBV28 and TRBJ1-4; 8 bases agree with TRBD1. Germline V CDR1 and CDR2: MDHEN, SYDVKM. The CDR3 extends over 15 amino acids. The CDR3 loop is CASSSRTGSNGKLFF. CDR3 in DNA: TGTGCCAGCAGTTCTCGGACAGGGAGTAATGGAAAACTGTTTTTC.

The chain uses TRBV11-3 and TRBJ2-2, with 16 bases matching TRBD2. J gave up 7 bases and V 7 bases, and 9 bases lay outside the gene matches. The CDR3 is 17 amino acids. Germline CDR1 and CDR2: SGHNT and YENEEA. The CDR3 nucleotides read TGTGCCAGCACCTCGGGACTAGCGGGAGGGCCCGGCGGGGAGCTGTTTTTT. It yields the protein CASTSGLAGGPGGELFF.

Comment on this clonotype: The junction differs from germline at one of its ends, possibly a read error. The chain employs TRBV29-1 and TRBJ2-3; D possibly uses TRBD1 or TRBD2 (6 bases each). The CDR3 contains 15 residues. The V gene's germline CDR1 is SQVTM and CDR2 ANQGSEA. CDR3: CNVGGGTGITDTQYF. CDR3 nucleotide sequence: TGCAACGTTGGGGGCGGGACCGGCATCACAGATACGCAGTATTTT.

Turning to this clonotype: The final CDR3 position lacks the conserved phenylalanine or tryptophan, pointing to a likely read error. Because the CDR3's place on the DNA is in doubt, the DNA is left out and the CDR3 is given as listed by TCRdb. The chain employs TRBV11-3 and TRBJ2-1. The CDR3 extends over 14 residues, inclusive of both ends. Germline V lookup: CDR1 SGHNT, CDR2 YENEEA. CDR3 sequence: CVSSLGVSNNEHFL.

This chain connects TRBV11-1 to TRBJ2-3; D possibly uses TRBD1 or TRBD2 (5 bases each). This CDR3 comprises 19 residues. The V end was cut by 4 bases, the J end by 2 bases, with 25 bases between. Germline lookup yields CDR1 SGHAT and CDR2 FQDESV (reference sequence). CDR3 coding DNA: TGTGCCAGCAGCTCTGGGGGAAGCTCTGTTGGAATCCTCACAGATACGCAGTATTTT. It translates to CASSSGGSSVGILTDTQYF.

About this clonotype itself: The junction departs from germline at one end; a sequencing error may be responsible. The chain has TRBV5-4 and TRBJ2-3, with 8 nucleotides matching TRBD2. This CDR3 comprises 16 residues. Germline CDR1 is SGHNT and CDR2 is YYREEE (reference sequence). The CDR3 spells CAGSSLAGGPTDTQYF. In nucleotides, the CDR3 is TGTGCCGGCAGCTCGCTCGCGGGAGGACCCACAGATACGCAGTATTTT.

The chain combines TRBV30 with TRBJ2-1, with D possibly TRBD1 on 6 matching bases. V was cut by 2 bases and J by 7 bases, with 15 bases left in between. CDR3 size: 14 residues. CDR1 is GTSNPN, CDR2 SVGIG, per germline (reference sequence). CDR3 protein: CAWSRGWWLNEQFF. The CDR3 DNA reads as TGTGCCTGGAGTAGGGGGTGGTGGTTAAATGAGCAGTTCTTC.

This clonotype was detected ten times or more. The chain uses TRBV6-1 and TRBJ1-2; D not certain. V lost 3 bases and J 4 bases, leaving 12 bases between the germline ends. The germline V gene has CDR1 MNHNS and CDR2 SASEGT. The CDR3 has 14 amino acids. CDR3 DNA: TGTGCCAGCAGTGAGGCCGGCGGTCTCTATGGCTACACCTTC. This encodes CASSEAGGLYGYTF.

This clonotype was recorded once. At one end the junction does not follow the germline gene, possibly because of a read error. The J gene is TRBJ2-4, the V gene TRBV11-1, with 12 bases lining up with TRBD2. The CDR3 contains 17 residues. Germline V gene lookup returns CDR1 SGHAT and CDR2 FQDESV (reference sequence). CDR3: CTSSFHRTSGTINIQYF. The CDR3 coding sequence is TGTACCAGCAGCTTTCACAGGACTAGCGGGACCATAAACATTCAGTACTTC.

CDR3 DNA: TGTGCCAGCAGCCTGATTAGCGGGAGGGTCGATGAGTACTTCTTC. Translation gives CASSLISGRVDEYFF. J is TRBJ2-1 and V is TRBV7-8, with 11 bases aligning to TRBD2. Germline values: CDR1 SGHVS, CDR2 FQNEAQ. This CDR3 spans 15 amino acids. The junction had 16 bases not matched to a gene; V was cut back by 5 bases and J by 16 bases. Supplemented by reference TRBV7-8 and TRBJ2-1, the full variable domain reads GAGVSQSPRYKVAKRGQDVALRCDPISGHVSLFWYQQALGQGPEFLTYFQNEAQLDKSGLPSDRFFAERPEGSVSTLKIQRTQQEDSAVYLCASSLISGRVDEYFFGPGTRLTVL.

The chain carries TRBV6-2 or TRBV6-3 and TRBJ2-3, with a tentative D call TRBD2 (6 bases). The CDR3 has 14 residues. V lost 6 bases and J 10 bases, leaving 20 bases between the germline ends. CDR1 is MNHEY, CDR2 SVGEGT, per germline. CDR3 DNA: TGTGCCAGCAGCTCGCCCCGGGACTTCGAAGCGCAGTATTTT. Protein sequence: CASSSPRDFEAQYF.

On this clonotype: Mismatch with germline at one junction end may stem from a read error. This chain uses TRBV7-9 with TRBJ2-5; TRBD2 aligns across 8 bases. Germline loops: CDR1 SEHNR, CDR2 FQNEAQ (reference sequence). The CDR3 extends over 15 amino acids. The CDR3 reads CVSSLRSGRGWTQYF. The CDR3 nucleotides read TGTGTCAGCAGCTTACGGAGCGGGAGAGGGTGGACCCAGTACTTC.

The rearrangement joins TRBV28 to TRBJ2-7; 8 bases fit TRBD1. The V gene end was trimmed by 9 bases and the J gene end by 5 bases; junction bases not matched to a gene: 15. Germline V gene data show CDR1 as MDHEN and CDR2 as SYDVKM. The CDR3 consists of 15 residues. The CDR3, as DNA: TGTGCCAGTCCGCCACTGGACAGGGTCTTTCACGAGCAGTACTTC. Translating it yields CASPPLDRVFHEQYF.